The next 14 T cell receptor beta chains were all read from a single sample in a study of T cell responses to AZD1222 COVID-19 vaccine. The table came from immunoSEQ multiplex PCR; TCRdb's copy has only in-frame clones and leaves some out. The data hold over 110,000 clones, with approximately 87% observed a single time. The specimen was peripheral blood, collected 28 days after the second AZD1222 dose. Receptors originate from an adult who received the AZD1222 COVID-19 vaccine.

This chain links TRBV6-5 with TRBJ1-2, with a possible D match to TRBD1 (5 bases). Trimming shortened V by 6 bases and J by 3 bases, and 14 bases separated the two germline ends. Germline assignment: CDR1 MNHEY and CDR2 SVGAGI. This CDR3 is 14 amino acids long. CDR3 residues: CASSSARGDYGYTF. In DNA form, the CDR3 reads TGTGCCAGCAGCTCCGCCCGGGGGGACTATGGCTACACCTTC.

The sample holds a few counts of this clone. This chain uses TRBV6-6 with TRBJ1-2; D is undetermined. This CDR3 comprises 17 residues. Trimming stripped 5 bases from V and 0 bases from J, with 19 bases between. Germline values: CDR1 MNHNY, CDR2 SVGAGI (reference sequence). The CDR3 spells CASSPLAAINSNYGYTF. The CDR3 DNA follows: TGTGCCAGCAGTCCGCTGGCGGCGATAAACTCTAACTATGGCTACACCTTC.

The V gene is TRBV7-3, the J gene TRBJ2-3; D is perhaps TRBD2 (6 bases). CDR1 is SGHTA and CDR2 is FQGTGA in the germline V gene. The CDR3 is 15 amino acids. V was pared by 5 bases and J by 0 bases, with 12 bases between. The CDR3 reads CASSTGLTSTDTQYF. The CDR3 DNA is TGTGCCAGCAGCACCGGACTAACTAGCACAGATACGCAGTATTTT.

The chain joins TRBV3-1 (or the pseudogene TRBV3-2) to TRBJ2-7; no clear D gene. Germline V gene data show CDR1 as LGHDT and CDR2 as YNNKEL (reference sequence). V gave up 3 bases and J gave up 4 bases, with 4 bases separating them. The CDR3 runs 11 residues. The CDR3 DNA is TGTGCCAGCAGCCAGAATTACGAGCAGTACTTC. Protein product: CASSQNYEQYF.

V gene TRBV7-2 combines with J gene TRBJ2-5; D remains unclear. The CDR3 spans 13 residues. With 5 bases removed from V and 5 bases from J, the gap between germline ends came to 12 bases. The germline gives CDR1 SGHTA, CDR2 FQGNSA. In DNA, the CDR3 is TGTGCCAGCAGCCCTTTAGGTGGTGAGACCCAGTACTTC. Translated, it gives CASSPLGGETQYF.

The chain couples TRBV6-5 to TRBJ2-7; 7 positions agree with TRBD2. V shed 8 bases and J 3 bases; nucleotides not matched to a gene: 7. The CDR3 has 13 amino acids. The germline V gene has CDR1 MNHEY and CDR2 SVGAGI. CDR3 amino acids: CASQRREGYEQYV. The CDR3, as DNA: TGTGCCAGCCAGAGGAGGGAGGGCTACGAGCAGTACGTC.

The V and J genes are TRBV10-1 and TRBJ2-1; TRBD2 agrees at 8 bases. V lost 8 bases to trimming and J lost 6 bases; unmatched junction nucleotides: 18. Germline CDR1 and CDR2: WNHNN and SYGVQD (reference sequence). The length of the CDR3 is 17 residues. The CDR3 coding sequence is TGCGCCAGCTCCAAAGGGGTAGCGGGATTTCGACCCAATGAGCAGTTCTTC. It codes for CASSKGVAGFRPNEQFF.

The genes are TRBV24-1 and TRBJ1-2, with a possible D match to TRBD1 (5 bases). The germline V and J ends were trimmed by 7 bases and 1 base, with 12 bases remaining between them. In germline, CDR1 is KGHDR, CDR2 SFDVKD. The CDR3 totals 14 residues. CDR3 sequence: CATSGGGDNYGYTF. The CDR3 DNA reads TGTGCCACCAGCGGCGGAGGGGATAACTATGGCTACACCTTC.

This chain joins TRBV19 and TRBJ1-2; D gene ambiguous. The germline CDR1 and CDR2 sequences are LNHDA and SQIVND (reference sequence). CDR3 length: 13 amino acids. V was clipped by 4 bases and J by 7 bases, with 13 bases between them. CDR3 DNA: TGTGCCAGTAGTACCCCTGGAGCTCCTGGCTACACCTTC. It codes for CASSTPGAPGYTF.

This clone was seen only once. This chain links TRBV2 with TRBJ2-5; no reliable D call. This CDR3 has 15 residues. V was pared by 4 bases and J by 5 bases, with 17 bases between. Per germline, CDR1 SNHLY and CDR2 FYNNEI. This CDR3 is CASSGSGLRFETQYF. In nucleotides, the CDR3 is TGTGCCAGCAGTGGGTCCGGGCTTAGATTCGAGACCCAGTACTTC.

The chain uses TRBV5-6 and TRBJ1-3; D unclear. Trimming took off 2 bases at V and 4 bases at J, with 16 bases between the two ends. CDR1 SGHDT and CDR2 YYEEEE come from the germline V gene. This CDR3 comprises 16 residues. The CDR3 loop reads CASSLSRRRGGNTIYF. As DNA, the CDR3 is TGTGCCAGCAGCTTAAGCAGACGCCGCGGGGGAAACACCATATATTTT.

The CDR3 loop reads CASSQRTNEKLFF. CDR3 DNA: TGTGCCAGCAGCCAGAGAACTAATGAAAAACTGTTTTTT. The V gene is TRBV3-1 (or the pseudogene TRBV3-2), the J gene TRBJ1-4; D is unclear. The V end was cut by 3 bases, the J end by 1 base, with 3 bases between. This CDR3 is built from 13 residues. The germline V gene has CDR1 LGHDT and CDR2 YNNKEL (reference sequence).

The V call is TRBV5-1, the J call TRBJ2-5; weak D call: TRBD1 (6 bases). Trimming removed 4 bases at V and 4 bases at J, with 11 bases between. Germline CDR1 and CDR2: SGHRS and YFSETQ. CDR3 size: 13 residues. CDR3 residues: CASSPQGRETQYF. The CDR3, as DNA: TGCGCCAGCAGCCCCCAGGGGCGAGAGACCCAGTACTTC.

The J gene is TRBJ2-3, the V gene TRBV2; D possibly corresponds to TRBD1 (5 bases). CDR1 and CDR2 (germline): SNHLY, FYNNEI. The CDR3 extends over 16 amino acids. Deletions cut 6 bases from V and 2 bases from J, with 18 bases between. The CDR3 sequence: CASRKEDSGYTDTQYF. DNA of the CDR3: TGTGCCAGCAGGAAGGAAGACTCAGGGTACACAGATACGCAGTATTTT.